One and the same sample provided the 7 T cell receptor beta chains below, sequenced in a study of beta chain features in type 1 diabetes. What was sequenced were expressed TCRB transcripts, since all of the isolated RNA had been reverse transcribed. Using immunoSEQ multiplex PCR, the repertoire was profiled, and TCRdb retains in-frame clones only, with some absent. Of some 270,000 clones listed, approximately 8.1% are singletons. The sequenced material came from central memory CD4+ T cells from blood. These receptors came from a woman aged 18-29 years in good health.

This rearrangement joins TRBV29-1 to TRBJ1-3; 8 positions match TRBD1. Germline V gives CDR1 SQVTM, CDR2 ANQGSEA. This CDR3 is 14 amino acids long. V lost 3 bases to trimming and J lost 6 bases; unmatched junction nucleotides: 7. CDR3 in amino acids: CSVDESGGENTIYF. In DNA form, the CDR3 reads TGCAGCGTTGATGAGTCAGGGGGCGAAAACACCATATATTTT.

This rearrangement joins TRBV9 to TRBJ1-5; D unresolved. This CDR3 spans 13 amino acids. The germline CDR1 and CDR2 sequences are SGDLS and YYNGEE. Trimming took 4 bases from V and 9 from J, leaving 14 bases between them. As DNA, the CDR3 is TGTGCCAGCAGCTCCGACCTCGGGCGGCCCCAGCATTTT. It encodes CASSSDLGRPQHF.

The CDR3 loop is CASSFGGEDSPLHF. CDR3 nucleotides: TGCGCCAGCAGCTTCGGCGGGGAAGATTCACCCCTCCACTTT. V gene TRBV5-1 combines with J gene TRBJ1-6, with no clear D. Germline V lookup: CDR1 SGHRS, CDR2 YFSETQ. This CDR3 spans 14 amino acids. The V end was cut by 2 bases, the J end by 8 bases, with 11 bases between. The whole variable domain, remainder taken from reference TRBV5-1 and TRBJ1-6, is KAGVTQTPRYLIKTRGQQVTLSCSPISGHRSVSWYQQTPGQGLQFLFEYFSETQRNKGNFPGRFSGRQFSNSRSEMNVSTLELGDSALYLCASSFGGEDSPLHFGNGTRLTVT.

V gene TRBV28 combines with J gene TRBJ2-5; D is possibly TRBD2 (6 bases). Germline loops: CDR1 MDHEN, CDR2 SYDVKM. V was pared by 7 bases and J by 2 bases, with 14 bases between. CDR3 size: 14 residues. CDR3 residues: CASTHTSGQETQYF. The CDR3 DNA reads as TGTGCCAGCACCCATACGAGCGGGCAAGAGACCCAGTACTTC.

This clone turned up a few times. The rearrangement uses TRBV28 and TRBJ2-1; 10 nucleotides agree with TRBD1. V dropped 7 bases and J dropped 4; count of bases not matched to a gene: 7. Germline V gives CDR1 MDHEN, CDR2 SYDVKM. The CDR3 runs to 15 residues. CDR3 region: CASNERQGAYNEQFF. The DNA of the CDR3 is TGTGCCAGCAACGAGAGACAGGGGGCTTACAATGAGCAGTTCTTC.

V is TRBV7-2 and J is TRBJ1-1, with D possibly TRBD1 on 6 matching bases. Trimming took 5 bases from V and 0 from J, leaving 16 bases between them. This CDR3 comprises 16 residues. Germline CDR1 SGHTA, CDR2 FQGNSA. The CDR3, as DNA: TGTGCCAGCAGCCCACGCCCCAGGGGCCTGAACACTGAAGCTTTCTTT. It codes for CASSPRPRGLNTEAFF. Using reference TRBV7-2 and TRBJ1-1 for the parts outside the CDR3, the full variable domain is GAGVSQSPSNKVTEKGKDVELRCDPISGHTALYWYRQSLGQGLEFLIYFQGNSAPDKSGLPSDRFSAERTGGSVSTLTIQRTQQEDSAVYLCASSPRPRGLNTEAFFGQGTRLTVV.

This clone has more than one count but fewer than ten. The CDR3 spells CASSVDMNTEAFF. Here the CDR3 DNA reads TGTGCCAGCAGTGTAGACATGAACACTGAAGCTTTCTTT. This chain connects TRBV6-5 to TRBJ1-1; no reliable D call. The CDR3 totals 13 residues. V gave up 5 bases and J gave up 0 bases, with 7 bases separating them. Germline loops: CDR1 MNHEY, CDR2 SVGAGI.